The present entry profiles one T cell receptor (beta chain) with its context. This CDR3 has 13 amino acids. V lost 6 bases, J lost 1 base, and 4 bases stayed unmatched. Germline loops: CDR1 DFQATT, CDR2 SNEGSKA (reference sequence). Amplification of TCR beta CDR3 regions used RNA as the template. HTBI primers drove first-round RT-PCR of the TCR CDR3. TCRdb itself ran the multiplex PCR reads through MiXCR, one entry per CDR3 protein. The top ten hold about 51% of the sample, which has around 290,000 distinct CDR3 sequences, approximately 17% seen once. This sample was included in a study of T cells in Graves' hyperthyroidism and ophthalmopathy. For the study at large: Peripheral blood sampling occurred at initial diagnosis, before any treatment.

This chain links TRBV20-1 with TRBJ1-1; 8 bases fit TRBD1. The material sequenced was blood. The clonotype originates from a woman in her sixties with Graves' ophthalmopathy. In nucleotides, the CDR3 is TGCAGTGCATCGGACAGGGCGAACACTGAAGCTTTCTTT. It specifies CSASDRANTEAFF.